The entry that follows covers one T cell receptor (beta chain) sequence. Antigen: not known. Method: immunoSEQ multiplex PCR; TCRdb's copy keeps in-frame clones and lacks some. The sample lists approximately 100,000 clones; 85% to 90% were seen once. The data originate from a study of identifying expanded T cells in peripheral blood. Collection occurred without any documented infections or immune events in donors. V lost 4 bases and J 0 bases, leaving 8 bases between the germline ends. Germline V gene sequence: CDR1 SGHRS, CDR2 YFSETQ. This CDR3 comprises 14 residues. Study-wide findings and caveats: Clone count variance between roughly two-week samples rose with total template count. Over two and four weeks, about 15 and 18 clones changed, versus around 1.3 between replicates.

The sequence was obtained from a person aged 18 to 75 in good health. The chain uses TRBV5-1 and TRBJ2-4; D is unresolved. Sequenced material: blood. The CDR3 DNA reads TGCGCCAGCAGCCAGGTGGGAGCCAAAAACATTCAGTACTTC. Translated, it gives CASSQVGAKNIQYF.